The sequence of this TCR beta chain was determined in a study of human T cells and chemical hapten exposure. Study-level points and caveats: Large CDR3 similarity clusters arose significantly more often from expanded TCRs than from controls.

TCRdb analysed the RACE reads with MiXCR anew, one entry per CDR3 protein. The top ten clones hold around 5% of a sample with 80,000 to 100,000 distinct CDR3 sequences, about 10% of them seen once. The sample's time point: patch test 2, 6 weeks after DPC sensitization. Specified treatment: therapeutic diphenylcyclopropenone sensitization with weekly scalp DPC. This clonotype was detected many times. The antigen is unknown. The receptor was derived from a woman aged 45 to 65 with alopecia areata. Some clones in this sample may be carry-over from other donors' samples. This sample comprised whole blood, obtained in connection with sensitization to the hapten diphenylcyclopropenone (DPC).

The CDR3 spells CASSSTTETQYF. As DNA, the CDR3 is TGTGCCAGCAGTTCGACCACGGAGACCCAGTACTTC. The chain links TRBV27 to TRBJ2-5; D unresolved. Germline V gene lookup returns CDR1 MNHEY and CDR2 SMNVEV (reference sequence). Trimming left V 4 bases short and J 5 bases short, with 8 bases between. The CDR3 totals 12 residues.